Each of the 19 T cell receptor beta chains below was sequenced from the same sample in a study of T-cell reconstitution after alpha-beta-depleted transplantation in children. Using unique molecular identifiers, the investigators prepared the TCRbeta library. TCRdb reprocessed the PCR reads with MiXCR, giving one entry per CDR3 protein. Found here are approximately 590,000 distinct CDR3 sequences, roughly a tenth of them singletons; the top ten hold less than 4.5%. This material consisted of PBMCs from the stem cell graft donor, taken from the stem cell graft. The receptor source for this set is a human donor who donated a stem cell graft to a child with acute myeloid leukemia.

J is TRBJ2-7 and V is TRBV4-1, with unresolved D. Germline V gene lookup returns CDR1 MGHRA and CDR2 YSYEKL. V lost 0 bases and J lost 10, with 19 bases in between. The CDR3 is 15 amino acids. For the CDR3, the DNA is TGCGCCAGCAGCCAAGATAAAGGCCTAGTTGGGGTCCAGTACTTC. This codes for CASSQDKGLVGVQYF.

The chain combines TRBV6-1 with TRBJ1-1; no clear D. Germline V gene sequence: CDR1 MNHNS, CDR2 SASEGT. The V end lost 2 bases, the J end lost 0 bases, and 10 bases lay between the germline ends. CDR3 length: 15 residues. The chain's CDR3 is CASSEFGGMNTEAFF. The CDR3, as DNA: TGTGCCAGCAGTGAATTTGGTGGGATGAACACTGAAGCTTTCTTT.

The CDR3 DNA sequence: TGTGCCAGCAGCGGAGGCTTTGGAAGCGGAAAGGTCGTAAATGAGCAGTTCTTC. The encoded protein is CASSGGFGSGKVVNEQFF. The genes are TRBV9 and TRBJ2-1; a weak D match, TRBD2 (5 bases). The V and J ends lost 3 bases and 7 bases respectively, with 26 bases between them. The CDR3 runs 18 residues. The V gene's germline CDR1 is SGDLS and CDR2 YYNGEE.

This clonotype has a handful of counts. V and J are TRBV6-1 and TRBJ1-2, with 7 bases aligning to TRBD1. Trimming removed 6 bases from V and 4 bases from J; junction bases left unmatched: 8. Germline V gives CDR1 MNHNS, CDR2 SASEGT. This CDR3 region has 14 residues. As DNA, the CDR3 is TGTGCCAGCAGCCGGCCGACAGGGTCCTATGGCTACACCTTC. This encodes CASSRPTGSYGYTF.

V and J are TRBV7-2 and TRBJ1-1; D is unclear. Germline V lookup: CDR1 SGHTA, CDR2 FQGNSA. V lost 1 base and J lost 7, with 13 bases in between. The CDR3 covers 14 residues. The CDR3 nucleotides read TGTGCCAGCAGCTTAGAGGAGTGGGGATTTGAAGCTTTCTTT. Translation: CASSLEEWGFEAFF.

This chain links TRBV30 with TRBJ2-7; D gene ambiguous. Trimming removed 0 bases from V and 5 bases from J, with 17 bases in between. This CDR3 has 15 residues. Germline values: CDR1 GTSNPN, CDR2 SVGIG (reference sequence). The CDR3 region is CAWSVGSSRSDEQYF. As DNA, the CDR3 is TGTGCCTGGAGTGTAGGTTCTAGTCGGTCGGACGAGCAGTACTTC.

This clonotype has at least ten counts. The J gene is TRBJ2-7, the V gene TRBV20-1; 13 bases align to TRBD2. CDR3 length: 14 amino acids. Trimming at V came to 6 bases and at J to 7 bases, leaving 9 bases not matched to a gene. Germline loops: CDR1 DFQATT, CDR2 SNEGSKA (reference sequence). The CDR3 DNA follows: TGCAGTGCCGTGACTAGCGGGAGGCAATGGGAGCAGTACTTC. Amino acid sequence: CSAVTSGRQWEQYF.

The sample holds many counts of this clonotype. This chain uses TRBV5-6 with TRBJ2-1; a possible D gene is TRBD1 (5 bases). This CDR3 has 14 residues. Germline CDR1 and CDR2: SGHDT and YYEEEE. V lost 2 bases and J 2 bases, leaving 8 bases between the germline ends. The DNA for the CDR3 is TGTGCCAGCAGCTTCCAGGGAACCTACAATGAGCAGTTCTTC. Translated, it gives CASSFQGTYNEQFF.

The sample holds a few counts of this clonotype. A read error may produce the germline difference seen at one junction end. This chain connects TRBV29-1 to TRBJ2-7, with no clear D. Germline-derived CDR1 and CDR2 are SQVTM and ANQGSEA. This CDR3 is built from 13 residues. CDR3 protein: CSVKDWAAYEQYF. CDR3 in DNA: TGCAGCGTTAAAGACTGGGCGGCCTACGAGCAGTACTTC.

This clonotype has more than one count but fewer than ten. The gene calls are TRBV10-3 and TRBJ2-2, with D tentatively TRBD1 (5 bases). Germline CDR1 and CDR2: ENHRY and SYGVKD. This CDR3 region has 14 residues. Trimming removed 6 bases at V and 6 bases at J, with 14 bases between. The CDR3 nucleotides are TGTGCCATCAGCCGCGTACAAGGGGCCGGGGAGCTGTTTTTT. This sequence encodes CAISRVQGAGELFF.

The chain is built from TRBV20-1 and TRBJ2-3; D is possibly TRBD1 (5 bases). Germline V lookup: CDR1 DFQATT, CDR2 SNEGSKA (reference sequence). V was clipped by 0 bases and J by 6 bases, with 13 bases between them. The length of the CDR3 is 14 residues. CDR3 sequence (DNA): TGCAGTGCTAGAGATGCGGTCAGGGCCGATACGCAGTATTTT. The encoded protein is CSARDAVRADTQYF.

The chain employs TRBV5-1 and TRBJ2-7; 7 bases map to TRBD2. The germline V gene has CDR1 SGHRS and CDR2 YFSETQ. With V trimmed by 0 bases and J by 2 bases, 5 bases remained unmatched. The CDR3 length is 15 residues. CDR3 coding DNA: TGCGCCAGCAGCTTGGGGGTAGCGGGTCCCTACGAGCAGTACTTC. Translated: CASSLGVAGPYEQYF.

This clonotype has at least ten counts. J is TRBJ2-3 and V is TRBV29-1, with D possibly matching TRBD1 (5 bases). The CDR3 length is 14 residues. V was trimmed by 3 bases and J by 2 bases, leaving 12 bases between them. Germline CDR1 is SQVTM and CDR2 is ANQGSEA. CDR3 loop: CSVDHRIVTDTQYF. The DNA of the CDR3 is TGCAGCGTTGACCACAGGATAGTCACAGATACGCAGTATTTT.

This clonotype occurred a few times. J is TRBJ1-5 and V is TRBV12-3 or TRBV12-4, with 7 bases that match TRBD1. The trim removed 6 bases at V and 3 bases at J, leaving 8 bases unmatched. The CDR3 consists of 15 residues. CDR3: CASSFPGGINQPQHF. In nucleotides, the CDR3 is TGTGCCAGCAGCTTCCCAGGGGGTATCAATCAGCCCCAGCATTTT.

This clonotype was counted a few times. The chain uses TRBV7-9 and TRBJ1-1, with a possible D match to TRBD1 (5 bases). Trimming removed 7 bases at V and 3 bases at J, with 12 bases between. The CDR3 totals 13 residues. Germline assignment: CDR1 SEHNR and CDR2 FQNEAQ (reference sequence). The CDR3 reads CASTPGMDTEAFF. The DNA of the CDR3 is TGTGCCAGCACCCCAGGGATGGACACTGAAGCTTTCTTT.

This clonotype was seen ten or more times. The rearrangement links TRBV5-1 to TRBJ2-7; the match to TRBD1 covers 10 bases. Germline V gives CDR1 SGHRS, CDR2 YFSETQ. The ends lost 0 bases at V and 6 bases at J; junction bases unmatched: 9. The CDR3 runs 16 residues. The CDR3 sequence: CASSLVPGQGLAEQYF. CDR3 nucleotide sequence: TGCGCCAGCAGCTTGGTACCGGGACAGGGGCTCGCCGAGCAGTACTTC.

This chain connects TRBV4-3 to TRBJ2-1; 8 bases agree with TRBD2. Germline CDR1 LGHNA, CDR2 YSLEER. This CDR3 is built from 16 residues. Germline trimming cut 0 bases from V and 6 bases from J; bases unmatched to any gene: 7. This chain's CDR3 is CASSQDPITSGNEQFF. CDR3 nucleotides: TGCGCCAGCAGCCAAGACCCAATAACTAGCGGCAATGAGCAGTTCTTC.

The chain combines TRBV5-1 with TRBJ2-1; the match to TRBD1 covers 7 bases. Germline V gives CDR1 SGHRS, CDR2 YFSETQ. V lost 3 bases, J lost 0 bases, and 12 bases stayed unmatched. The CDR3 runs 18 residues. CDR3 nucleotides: TGCGCCAGCAGCTCCCAACTATCAGGGGGAGCCTCCTACAATGAGCAGTTCTTC. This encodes CASSSQLSGGASYNEQFF.

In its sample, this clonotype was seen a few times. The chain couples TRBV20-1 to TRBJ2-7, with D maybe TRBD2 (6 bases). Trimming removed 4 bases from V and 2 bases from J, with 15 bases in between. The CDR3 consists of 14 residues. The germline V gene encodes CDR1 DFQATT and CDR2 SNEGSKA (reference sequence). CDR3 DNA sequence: TGCAGTGCTAACGGCGGGATCGACCCCTACGAGCAGTACTTC. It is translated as CSANGGIDPYEQYF.